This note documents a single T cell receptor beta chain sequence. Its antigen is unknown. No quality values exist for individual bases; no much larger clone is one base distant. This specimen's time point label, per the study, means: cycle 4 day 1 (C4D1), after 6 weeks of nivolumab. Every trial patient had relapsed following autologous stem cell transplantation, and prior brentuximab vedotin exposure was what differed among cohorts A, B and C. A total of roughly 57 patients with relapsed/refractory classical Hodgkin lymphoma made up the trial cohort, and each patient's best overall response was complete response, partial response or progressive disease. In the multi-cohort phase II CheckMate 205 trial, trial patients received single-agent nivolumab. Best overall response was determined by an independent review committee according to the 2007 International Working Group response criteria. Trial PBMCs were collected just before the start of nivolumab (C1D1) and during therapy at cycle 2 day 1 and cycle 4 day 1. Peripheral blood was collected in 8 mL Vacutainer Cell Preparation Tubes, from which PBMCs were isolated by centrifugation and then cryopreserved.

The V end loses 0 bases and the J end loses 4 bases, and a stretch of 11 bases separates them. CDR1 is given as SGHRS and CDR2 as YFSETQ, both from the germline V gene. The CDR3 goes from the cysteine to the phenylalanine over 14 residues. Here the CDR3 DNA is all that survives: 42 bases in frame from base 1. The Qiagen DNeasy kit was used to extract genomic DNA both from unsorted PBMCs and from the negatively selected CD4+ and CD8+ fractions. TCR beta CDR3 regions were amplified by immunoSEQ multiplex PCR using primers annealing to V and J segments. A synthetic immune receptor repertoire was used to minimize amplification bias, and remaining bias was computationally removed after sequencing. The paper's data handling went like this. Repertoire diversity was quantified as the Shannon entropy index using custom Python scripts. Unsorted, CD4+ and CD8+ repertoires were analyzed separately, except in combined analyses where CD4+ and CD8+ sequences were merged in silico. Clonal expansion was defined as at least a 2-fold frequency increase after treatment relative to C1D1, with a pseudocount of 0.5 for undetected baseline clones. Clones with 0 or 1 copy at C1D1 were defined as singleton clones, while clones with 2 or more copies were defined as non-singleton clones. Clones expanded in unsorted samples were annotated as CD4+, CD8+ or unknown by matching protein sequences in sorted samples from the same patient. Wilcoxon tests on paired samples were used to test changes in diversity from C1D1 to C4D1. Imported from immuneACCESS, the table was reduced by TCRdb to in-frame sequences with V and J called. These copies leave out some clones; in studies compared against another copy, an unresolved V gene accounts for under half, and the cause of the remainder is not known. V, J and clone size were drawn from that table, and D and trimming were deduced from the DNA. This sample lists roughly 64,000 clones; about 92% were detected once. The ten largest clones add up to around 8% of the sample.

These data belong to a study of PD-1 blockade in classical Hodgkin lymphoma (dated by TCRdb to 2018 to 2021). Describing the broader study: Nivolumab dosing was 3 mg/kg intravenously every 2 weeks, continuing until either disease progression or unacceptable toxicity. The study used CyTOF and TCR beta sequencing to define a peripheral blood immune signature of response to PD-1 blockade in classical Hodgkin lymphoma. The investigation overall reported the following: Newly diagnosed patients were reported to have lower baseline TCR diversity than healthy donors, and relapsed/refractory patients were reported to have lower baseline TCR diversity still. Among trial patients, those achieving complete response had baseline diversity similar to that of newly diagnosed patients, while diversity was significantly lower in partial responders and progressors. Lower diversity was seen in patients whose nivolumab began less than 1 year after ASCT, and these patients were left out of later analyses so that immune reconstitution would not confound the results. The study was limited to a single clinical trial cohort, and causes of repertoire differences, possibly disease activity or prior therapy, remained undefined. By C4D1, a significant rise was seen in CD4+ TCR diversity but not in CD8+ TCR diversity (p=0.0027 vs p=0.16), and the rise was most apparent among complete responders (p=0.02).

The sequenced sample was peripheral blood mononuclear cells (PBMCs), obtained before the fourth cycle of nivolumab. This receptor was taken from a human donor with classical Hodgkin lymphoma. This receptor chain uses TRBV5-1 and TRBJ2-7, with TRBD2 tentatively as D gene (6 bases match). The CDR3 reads CASSLAGEVYEQYF. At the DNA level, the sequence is TGCGCCAGCAGCTTGGCGGGAGAGGTGTACGAGCAGTACTTC.